This T cell receptor beta chain derives from a study of CD8+ T cells in alopecia areata. Study results and limitations: Between patients, shared TCR sequences were less clear than in mice. This was possibly due in part to HLA diversity in the patient population. Across lesional scalp, and particularly alopecia totalis/universalis, clonality surpassed that of normal scalp.

This clone was detected only a few times. Its target is not known. RNA was isolated and reverse transcribed to cDNA, the sequencing template. Data came from immunoSEQ multiplex PCR; TCRdb stores just in-frame clones and leaves some out. Counted here are roughly 25,000 clones, around 56% occurring once; the ten biggest clones make up less than 35%. The investigators collected lesional scalp punch biopsies and peripheral blood from alopecia areata patients. Sorting of CD4+ and CD8+ T cells was performed on PBMCs. This CDR3 is built from 17 residues. Germline V gene lookup returns CDR1 SEHNR and CDR2 FQNEAQ (reference sequence). V shed 3 bases and J shed 0 bases, with 15 bases lying between them.

This sequence was found in a human donor with alopecia areata. Sequenced sample: NKG2D-high CD8+ T cells sorted from blood. The chain links TRBV7-9 to TRBJ2-1; D ambiguous. In DNA form, the CDR3 reads TGTGCCAGCAGCTTGTCCCCGATGTGGGGCTCCTACAATGAGCAGTTCTTC. Translating it yields CASSLSPMWGSYNEQFF.